This TCR beta chain was sequenced for a study of blood T cells in healthy people across ages. Using a J-beta primer mix together with a sample-barcoded 5' primer, a second PCR was run for roughly 6 to 12 cycles. Each of the cDNA molecules was tagged by a template-switch adaptor with 12 random nucleotides. Via MiXCR, TCRdb re-called the 5' RACE reads, giving one row per CDR3 protein. The profile covers around 650,000 distinct CDR3 sequences, with roughly 41% appearing a single time and about 32% taken by the ten largest. The V gene's germline CDR1 is SGHNT and CDR2 YENEEA. V dropped 2 bases and J dropped 4; count of bases not matched to a gene: 6. CDR3 length: 16 residues.

The receptor was derived from a man older than 75 in good health. The V gene is TRBV11-3, the J gene TRBJ2-1; 9 positions match TRBD1. The sample consisted of blood. The CDR3 coding sequence is TGTGCCAGCAGCTTATACCCGGACAGGGGTTACAATGAGCAGTTCTTC. The encoded protein is CASSLYPDRGYNEQFF.